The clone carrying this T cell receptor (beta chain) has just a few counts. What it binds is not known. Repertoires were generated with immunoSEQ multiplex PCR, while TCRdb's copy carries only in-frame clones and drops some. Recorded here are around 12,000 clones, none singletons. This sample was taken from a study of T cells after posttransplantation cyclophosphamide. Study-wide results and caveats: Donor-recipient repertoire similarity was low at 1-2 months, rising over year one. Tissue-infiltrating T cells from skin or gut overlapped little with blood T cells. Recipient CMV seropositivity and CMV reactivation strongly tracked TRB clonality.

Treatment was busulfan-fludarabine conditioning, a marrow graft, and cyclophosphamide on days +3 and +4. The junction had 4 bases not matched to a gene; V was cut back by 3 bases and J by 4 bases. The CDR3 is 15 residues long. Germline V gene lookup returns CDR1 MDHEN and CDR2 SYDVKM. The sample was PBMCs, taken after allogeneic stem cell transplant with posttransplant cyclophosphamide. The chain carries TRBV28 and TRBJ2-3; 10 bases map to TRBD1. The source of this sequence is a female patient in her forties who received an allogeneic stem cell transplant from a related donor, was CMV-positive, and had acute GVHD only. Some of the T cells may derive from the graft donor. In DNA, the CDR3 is TGTGCCAGCAGTTTGAGGACAGGGGGAGCAGATACGCAGTATTTT. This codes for CASSLRTGGADTQYF.